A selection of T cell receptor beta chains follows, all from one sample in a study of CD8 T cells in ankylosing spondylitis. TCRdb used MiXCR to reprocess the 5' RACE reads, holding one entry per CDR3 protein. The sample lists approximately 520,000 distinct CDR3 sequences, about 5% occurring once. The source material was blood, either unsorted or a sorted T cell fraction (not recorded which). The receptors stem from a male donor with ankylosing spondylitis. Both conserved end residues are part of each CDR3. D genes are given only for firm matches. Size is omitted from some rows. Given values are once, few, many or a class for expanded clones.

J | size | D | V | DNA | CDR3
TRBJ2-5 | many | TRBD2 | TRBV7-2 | TGTGCCAGCAGCCGAGCGGGAGCACTCCAAGAGACCCAGTACTTC | CASSRAGALQETQYF
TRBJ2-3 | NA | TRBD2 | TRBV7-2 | TGTGCCAGCAGCCATAGCGGGGGGGATGGAGATACGCAGTATTTT | CASSHSGGDGDTQYF
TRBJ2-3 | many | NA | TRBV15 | TGTGCCACCAGCGGGGCTTCAAGCGGGTATCAGTATTTT | CATSGASSGYQYF
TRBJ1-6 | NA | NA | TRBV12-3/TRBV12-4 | TGTGCCAGCAGGGCCGACAGATGGAAATCACCCCTCCACTTT | CASRADRWKSPLHF
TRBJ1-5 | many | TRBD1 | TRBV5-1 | TGCGCCAGCAGCTTGGGGGACAGCGCCTTTAGCAATCAGCCCCAGCATTTT | CASSLGDSAFSNQPQHF
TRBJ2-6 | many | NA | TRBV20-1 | TGCAGTGCTAGAGAGAAAGGGGCCAGCTCTGGGGCCAACGTCCTGACTTTC | CSAREKGASSGANVLTF
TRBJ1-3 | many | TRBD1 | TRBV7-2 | TGTGCCAGCAGACCGGACAGGACTGGAAACACCATATATTTT | CASRPDRTGNTIYF
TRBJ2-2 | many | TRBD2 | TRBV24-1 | TGTGCCACCAGTGATGGGACTAGCGGGGGGAACACCGGGGAGCTGTTTTTT | CATSDGTSGGNTGELFF
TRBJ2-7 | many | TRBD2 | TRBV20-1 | TGCAGTGCTAGAGTCGTAGCGGGAGGGCGGCACGAGCAGTACTTC | CSARVVAGGRHEQYF
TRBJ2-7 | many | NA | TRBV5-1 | TGCGCCAGCAGCCGGGCCTTGGGGGAGCAGTACTTC | CASSRALGEQYF
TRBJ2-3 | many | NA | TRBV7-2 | TGTGCCAGCAGTTCCCGGACCGGGGATACGCAGTATTTT | CASSSRTGDTQYF
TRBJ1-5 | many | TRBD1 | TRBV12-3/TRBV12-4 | TGTGCCAGCAGCGTCCACAGGGGTGGCAATCAGCCCCAGCATTTT | CASSVHRGGNQPQHF
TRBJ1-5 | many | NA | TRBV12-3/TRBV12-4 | TGTGCCAGCAGTTTTCGGGGCGGACGGGCTCCCCAGCCCCAGCATTTT | CASSFRGGRAPQPQHF
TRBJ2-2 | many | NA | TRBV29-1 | TGCAGCGTTGGAGAACAGGGATTCACCGGGGAGCTGTTTTTT | CSVGEQGFTGELFF
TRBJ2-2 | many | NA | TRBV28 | TGTGCCAGCAGTTTAGTAACAGCTAGGAACACCGGGGAGCTGTTTTTT | CASSLVTARNTGELFF
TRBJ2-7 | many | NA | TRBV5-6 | TGTGCCAGCAGCTTTTATTCTGTGGAGGGACCATCCTACGAGCAGTACTTC | CASSFYSVEGPSYEQYF
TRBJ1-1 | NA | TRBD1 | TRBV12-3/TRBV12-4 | TGTGCCAGCAGGCACACAGGGGCCCTGAACACTGAAGCTTTCTTT | CASRHTGALNTEAFF
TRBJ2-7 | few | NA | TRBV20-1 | TGCAGTGCTCAACATCCGAACGAGCAGTACTTC | CSAQHPNEQYF
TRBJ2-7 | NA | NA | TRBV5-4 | TGTGCCAGCAGCATCGGCCCCGCGGCCGAGCAGTACTTC | CASSIGPAAEQYF
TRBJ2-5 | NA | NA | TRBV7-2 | TGTGCCAGCAGCTTACAATGGGAAGAGACCCAGTACTTC | CASSLQWEETQYF
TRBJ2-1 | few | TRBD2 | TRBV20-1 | TGCAGTGCTAGTTCACTAGCGGGAGATATCTCCTACAATGAGCAGTTCTTC | CSASSLAGDISYNEQFF
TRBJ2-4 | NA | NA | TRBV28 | TGTGCCAGCAGCGGCCCGGGACTCAAAAACATTCAGTACTTC | CASSGPGLKNIQYF
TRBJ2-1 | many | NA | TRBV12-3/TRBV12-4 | TGTGCCAGCAGTCCAAACTCGGGCTACAATGAGCAGTTCTTC | CASSPNSGYNEQFF
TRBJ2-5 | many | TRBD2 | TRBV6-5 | TGTGCCAGCAGTTCGACTAGCGGGGGCCATAATCAAGAGACCCAGTACTTC | CASSSTSGGHNQETQYF
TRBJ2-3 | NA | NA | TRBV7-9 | TGTGCCAGCAGCCCCAGTGGCGCGGGGGCCATCACAGATACGCAGTATTTT | CASSPSGAGAITDTQYF
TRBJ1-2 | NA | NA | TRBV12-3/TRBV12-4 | TGTGCCAGCAGTTTAGGGCCGGGGGCGTGGGGCTACACCTTC | CASSLGPGAWGYTF
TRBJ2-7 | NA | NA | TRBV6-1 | TGTGCCAGCAGTCGACCGGGGACGGCTGGGCTCTACGAGCAGTACTTC | CASSRPGTAGLYEQYF
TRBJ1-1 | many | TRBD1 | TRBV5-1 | TGCGCCAGCAAACAGGGGAGGGGGAACACTGAAGCTTTCTTT | CASKQGRGNTEAFF
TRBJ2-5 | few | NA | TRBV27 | TGTGCCAGCAGTTTCCAGGGCCCTCAAGAGACCCAGTACTTC | CASSFQGPQETQYF
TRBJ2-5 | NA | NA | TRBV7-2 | TGTGCCAGCAGCTTGGGCCTTGGGGGCGCGGAGACCCAGTACTTC | CASSLGLGGAETQYF
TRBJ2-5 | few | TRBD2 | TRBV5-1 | TGCGCCAGCAGCTTGGCCTTGACGGGGAGGGCCTCCCAGAATAACTTC | CASSLALTGRASQNNF
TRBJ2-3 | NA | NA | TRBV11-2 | TGTGCCAGCAGCTTAGATGGCCGGATGGGCACAGATACGCAGTATTTT | CASSLDGRMGTDTQYF
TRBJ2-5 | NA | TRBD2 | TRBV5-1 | TGCGCCAGCAGCATGGGGGGACTAGCGGGGCAAGAGACCCAGTACTTC | CASSMGGLAGQETQYF
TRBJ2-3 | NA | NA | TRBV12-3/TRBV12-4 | TGTGCCACCTCCCCGAGAGGGGCGGCGGAAGATACGCAGTATTTT | CATSPRGAAEDTQYF
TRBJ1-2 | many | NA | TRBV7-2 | TGTGCCAGCAGCTTGGGATACAGACCTTACTATGGCTACACCTTC | CASSLGYRPYYGYTF
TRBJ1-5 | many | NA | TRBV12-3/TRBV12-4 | TGTGCCAGCAGCTCCGCCCCTAGCCGTCAGCCCCAGCATTTT | CASSSAPSRQPQHF
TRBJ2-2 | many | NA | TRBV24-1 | TGTGCCACCCGCGGGACAACGAACACCGGGGAGCTGTTTTTT | CATRGTTNTGELFF
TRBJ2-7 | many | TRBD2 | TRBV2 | TGTGCCAGCAGTGGTAGCGGGGGAGTATTGAACGAGCAGTACTTC | CASSGSGGVLNEQYF
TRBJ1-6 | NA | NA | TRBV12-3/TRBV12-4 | TGTGCCAGCAAATCGGGACGGAGTTCACCCCTCCACTTT | CASKSGRSSPLHF
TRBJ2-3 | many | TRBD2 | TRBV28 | TGTGCCAGCAGTTTATTGAGCGGGGGGGCCTCGGATACGCAGTATTTT | CASSLLSGGASDTQYF
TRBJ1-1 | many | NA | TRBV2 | TGTGCCAGCAGTACGAGACGACCAGAAGCTTTCTTT | CASSTRRPEAFF
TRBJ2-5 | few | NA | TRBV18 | TGTGCCAGCTCAGAGGACTACCAAGAGACCCAGTACTTC | CASSEDYQETQYF
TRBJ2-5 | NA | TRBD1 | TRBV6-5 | TGTGCCAGCAGTTACTCGGGGACAGTTAAAGAGACCCAGTACTTC | CASSYSGTVKETQYF
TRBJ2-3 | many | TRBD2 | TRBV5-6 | TGTGCCAGCAGCTTGGCCAGGGGACTAGCAACAGATACGCAGTATTTT | CASSLARGLATDTQYF
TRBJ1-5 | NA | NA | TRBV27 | TGTGCCAGCAGTACGACAGTTGGGGTCAATCAGCCCCAGCATTTT | CASSTTVGVNQPQHF
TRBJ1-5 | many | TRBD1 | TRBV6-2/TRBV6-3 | TGTGCCAGCAGTCCGGACAGGGTTTGGCAGCCCCAGCATTTT | CASSPDRVWQPQHF
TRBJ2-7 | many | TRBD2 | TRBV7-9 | TGTGCCAGCAGCTCCCTGGTAGCGGGAGAGTTAGGCTACGAGCAGTACTTC | CASSSLVAGELGYEQYF
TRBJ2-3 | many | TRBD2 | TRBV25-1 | TGTGCCGCAACTAGCGGAGACAGCACAGATACGCAGTATTTT | CAATSGDSTDTQYF
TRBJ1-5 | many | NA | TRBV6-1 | TGTGCCAGCAGTGAAATGGCAGTCAATCAGCCCCAGCATTTT | CASSEMAVNQPQHF
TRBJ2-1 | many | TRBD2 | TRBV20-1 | TGCAGTGCTAGAAGGCCTAGCGGAGGGGAATACAATGAGCAGTTCTTC | CSARRPSGGEYNEQFF
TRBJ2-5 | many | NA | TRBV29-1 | TGCAGCGCTGGGTGGGGGCCGGAGACCCAGTACTTC | CSAGWGPETQYF
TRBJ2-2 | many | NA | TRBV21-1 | TGTGCCAGCAAGGTACAGCGGGGGCCCAACACCGGGGAGCTGTTTTTT | CASKVQRGPNTGELFF
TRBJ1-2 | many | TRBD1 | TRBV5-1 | TGCGCCAGCTCGGACAGGTCCAACTATGGCTACACCTTC | CASSDRSNYGYTF
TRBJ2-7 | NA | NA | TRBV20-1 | TGCAGTGCTACCCAGGCCACCTACGAGCAGTACTTC | CSATQATYEQYF
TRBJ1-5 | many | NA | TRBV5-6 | TGTGCCAGCAGCTTGTTGGGGGGCTATCAGCCCCAGCATTTT | CASSLLGGYQPQHF